This TCR beta chain was identified during a study of PD-L1 blockade in urothelial cancer. Time point given: pretreatment peripheral blood. Some clones are missing from TCRdb's copy, which holds only in-frame ones; the method was immunoSEQ multiplex PCR. Of tens of thousands of clones in the sample, around 90% were seen once. This CDR3 has 13 amino acids. CDR1 and CDR2 (germline): MDHEN, SYDVKM. Trimming stripped 1 base from V and 3 bases from J, with 4 bases between. Specimen: PBMCs, collected around atezolizumab (anti-PD-L1) treatment. This clonotype was sampled from a woman of 80 years or more with urothelial cancer. This chain uses TRBV28 with TRBJ2-1; D remains ambiguous. CDR3 loop: CASSLSRYNEQFF. CDR3 nucleotide sequence: TGTGCCAGCAGTTTATCCCGCTACAATGAGCAGTTCTTC. The full variable domain, rest sourced from reference TRBV28 and TRBJ2-1, is DVKVTQSSRYLVKRTGEKVFLECVQDMDHENMFWYRQDPGLGLRLIYFSYDVKMKEKGDIPEGYSVSREKKERFSLILESASTNQTSMYLCASSLSRYNEQFFGPGTRLTVL.